One sample yielded the 5 T cell receptor beta chains listed below, sequenced in a study of blood T cell repertoires in COVID-19. The assay was immunoSEQ multiplex PCR, and TCRdb's table has in-frame clones only and misses some. The table shows approximately 26,000 clones, with 70% to 90% occurring only once. The sample comprised peripheral blood. Receptors were obtained from a human donor in a cohort sampled during active COVID-19.

CDR3 nucleotide sequence: TGTGCCACCAGTGATTCAGCGACAGATACGCAGTATTTT. It is translated as CATSDSATDTQYF. The chain uses TRBV24-1 and TRBJ2-3; D unresolved. V was trimmed by 2 bases and J by 3 bases, leaving 5 bases between them. The germline V gene encodes CDR1 KGHDR and CDR2 SFDVKD. The CDR3 is 13 amino acids.

This chain uses TRBV5-5 with TRBJ2-7, with D perhaps TRBD1 (6 bases). The V end lost 4 bases, the J end lost 6 bases, and 20 bases lay between the germline ends. Germline V gives CDR1 SGHKS, CDR2 YYEKEE (reference sequence). CDR3 length equals 15 residues. CDR3 nucleotides: TGTGCCAGCAGCCCTTGGATAACGGAAGGGGGCGAGCAGTACTTC. Amino acid sequence: CASSPWITEGGEQYF.

The chain couples TRBV2 to TRBJ1-2; D gene ambiguous. The CDR3 loop spans 15 amino acids. Germline V gene lookup returns CDR1 SNHLY and CDR2 FYNNEI. Trimming pared 0 bases from V and 6 bases from J, leaving 14 bases between. This chain's CDR3 is CASSEALRVADGYTF. The CDR3 DNA reads as TGTGCCAGCAGTGAAGCGCTTCGGGTGGCGGATGGCTACACCTTC.

The chain joins TRBV5-1 to TRBJ2-1; TRBD1 matches 8 bases. The CDR3 sequence is 15 residues long. Trimming at V came to 2 bases and at J to 6 bases, leaving 7 bases not matched to a gene. Germline V gene sequence: CDR1 SGHRS, CDR2 YFSETQ. Written as DNA, the CDR3 is TGCGCCAGCAGCTTATCGACAGGGGAAATCAATGAGCAGTTCTTC. Its translation is CASSLSTGEINEQFF.

This chain connects TRBV7-9 to TRBJ1-1, with 7 bases lining up with TRBD1. The germline CDR1 and CDR2 sequences are SEHNR and FQNEAQ (reference sequence). J was trimmed by 5 bases and V by 2 bases; bases with no gene match: 2. The CDR3 loop spans 13 amino acids. The CDR3 sequence: CASSLTGVTEAFF. The CDR3 nucleotides are TGTGCCAGCAGCTTAACAGGGGTAACTGAAGCTTTCTTT.